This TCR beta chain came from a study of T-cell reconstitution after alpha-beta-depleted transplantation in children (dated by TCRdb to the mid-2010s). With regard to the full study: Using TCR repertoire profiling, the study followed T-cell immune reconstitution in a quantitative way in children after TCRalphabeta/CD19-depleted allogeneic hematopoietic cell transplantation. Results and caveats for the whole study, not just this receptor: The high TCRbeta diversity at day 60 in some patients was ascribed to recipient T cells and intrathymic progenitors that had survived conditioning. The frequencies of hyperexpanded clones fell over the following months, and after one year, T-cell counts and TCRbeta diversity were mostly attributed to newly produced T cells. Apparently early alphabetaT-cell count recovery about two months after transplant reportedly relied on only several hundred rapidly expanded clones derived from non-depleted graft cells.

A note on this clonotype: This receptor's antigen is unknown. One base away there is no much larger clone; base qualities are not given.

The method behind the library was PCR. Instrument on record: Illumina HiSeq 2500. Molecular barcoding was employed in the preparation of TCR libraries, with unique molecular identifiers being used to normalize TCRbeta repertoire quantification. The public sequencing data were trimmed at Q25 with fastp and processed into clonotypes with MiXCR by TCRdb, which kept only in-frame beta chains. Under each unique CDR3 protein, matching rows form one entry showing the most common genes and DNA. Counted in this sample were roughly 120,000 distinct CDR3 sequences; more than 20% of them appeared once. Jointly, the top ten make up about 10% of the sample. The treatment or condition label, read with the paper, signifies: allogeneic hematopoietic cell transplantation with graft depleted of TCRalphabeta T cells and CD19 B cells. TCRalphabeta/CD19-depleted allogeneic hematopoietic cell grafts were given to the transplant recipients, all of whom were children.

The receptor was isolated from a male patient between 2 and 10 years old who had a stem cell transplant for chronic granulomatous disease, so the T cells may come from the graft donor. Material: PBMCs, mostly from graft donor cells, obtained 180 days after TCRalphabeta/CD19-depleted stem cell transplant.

The CDR3 reads CASSRPGLARTDTQYF. The sequenced DNA: TGTGCCAGCAGCAGACCGGGACTAGCGCGCACAGATACGCAGTATTTT. This chain joins TRBV7-2 to TRBJ2-3; 10 of the junction bases match TRBD2. CDR1 and CDR2, per the germline V gene, are SGHTA and FQGNSA. Compared with germline, V lacks 5 bases and J lacks 1 base; bases without a gene match: 6. There are 16 amino acids in the CDR3, from cysteine to phenylalanine inclusive. The entry retains the CDR3 DNA only, 48 bases that are in frame from base 1.